The present T cell receptor beta chain was sequenced within a study of blood T cell repertoires in COVID-19. The protocol was immunoSEQ multiplex PCR, while the TCRdb copy is restricted to in-frame clones and leaves out a portion. The data show some 270,000 clones, 86% seen once. Looked up from germline, CDR1 is GTSNPN and CDR2 is SVGIG (reference sequence). CDR3 length: 16 amino acids. The V and J ends lost 4 bases and 3 bases, in that order; junction bases with no gene match: 10. The chain joins TRBV30 to TRBJ2-3; TRBD2 aligns across 10 bases. The sequence was collected from a middle-aged man with active or convalescent COVID-19. Material: peripheral blood. The CDR3 nucleotides are TGTGCCTGGACCGGTCCTCTAGCGGGGGTAACAGATACGCAGTATTTT. It specifies CAWTGPLAGVTDTQYF.